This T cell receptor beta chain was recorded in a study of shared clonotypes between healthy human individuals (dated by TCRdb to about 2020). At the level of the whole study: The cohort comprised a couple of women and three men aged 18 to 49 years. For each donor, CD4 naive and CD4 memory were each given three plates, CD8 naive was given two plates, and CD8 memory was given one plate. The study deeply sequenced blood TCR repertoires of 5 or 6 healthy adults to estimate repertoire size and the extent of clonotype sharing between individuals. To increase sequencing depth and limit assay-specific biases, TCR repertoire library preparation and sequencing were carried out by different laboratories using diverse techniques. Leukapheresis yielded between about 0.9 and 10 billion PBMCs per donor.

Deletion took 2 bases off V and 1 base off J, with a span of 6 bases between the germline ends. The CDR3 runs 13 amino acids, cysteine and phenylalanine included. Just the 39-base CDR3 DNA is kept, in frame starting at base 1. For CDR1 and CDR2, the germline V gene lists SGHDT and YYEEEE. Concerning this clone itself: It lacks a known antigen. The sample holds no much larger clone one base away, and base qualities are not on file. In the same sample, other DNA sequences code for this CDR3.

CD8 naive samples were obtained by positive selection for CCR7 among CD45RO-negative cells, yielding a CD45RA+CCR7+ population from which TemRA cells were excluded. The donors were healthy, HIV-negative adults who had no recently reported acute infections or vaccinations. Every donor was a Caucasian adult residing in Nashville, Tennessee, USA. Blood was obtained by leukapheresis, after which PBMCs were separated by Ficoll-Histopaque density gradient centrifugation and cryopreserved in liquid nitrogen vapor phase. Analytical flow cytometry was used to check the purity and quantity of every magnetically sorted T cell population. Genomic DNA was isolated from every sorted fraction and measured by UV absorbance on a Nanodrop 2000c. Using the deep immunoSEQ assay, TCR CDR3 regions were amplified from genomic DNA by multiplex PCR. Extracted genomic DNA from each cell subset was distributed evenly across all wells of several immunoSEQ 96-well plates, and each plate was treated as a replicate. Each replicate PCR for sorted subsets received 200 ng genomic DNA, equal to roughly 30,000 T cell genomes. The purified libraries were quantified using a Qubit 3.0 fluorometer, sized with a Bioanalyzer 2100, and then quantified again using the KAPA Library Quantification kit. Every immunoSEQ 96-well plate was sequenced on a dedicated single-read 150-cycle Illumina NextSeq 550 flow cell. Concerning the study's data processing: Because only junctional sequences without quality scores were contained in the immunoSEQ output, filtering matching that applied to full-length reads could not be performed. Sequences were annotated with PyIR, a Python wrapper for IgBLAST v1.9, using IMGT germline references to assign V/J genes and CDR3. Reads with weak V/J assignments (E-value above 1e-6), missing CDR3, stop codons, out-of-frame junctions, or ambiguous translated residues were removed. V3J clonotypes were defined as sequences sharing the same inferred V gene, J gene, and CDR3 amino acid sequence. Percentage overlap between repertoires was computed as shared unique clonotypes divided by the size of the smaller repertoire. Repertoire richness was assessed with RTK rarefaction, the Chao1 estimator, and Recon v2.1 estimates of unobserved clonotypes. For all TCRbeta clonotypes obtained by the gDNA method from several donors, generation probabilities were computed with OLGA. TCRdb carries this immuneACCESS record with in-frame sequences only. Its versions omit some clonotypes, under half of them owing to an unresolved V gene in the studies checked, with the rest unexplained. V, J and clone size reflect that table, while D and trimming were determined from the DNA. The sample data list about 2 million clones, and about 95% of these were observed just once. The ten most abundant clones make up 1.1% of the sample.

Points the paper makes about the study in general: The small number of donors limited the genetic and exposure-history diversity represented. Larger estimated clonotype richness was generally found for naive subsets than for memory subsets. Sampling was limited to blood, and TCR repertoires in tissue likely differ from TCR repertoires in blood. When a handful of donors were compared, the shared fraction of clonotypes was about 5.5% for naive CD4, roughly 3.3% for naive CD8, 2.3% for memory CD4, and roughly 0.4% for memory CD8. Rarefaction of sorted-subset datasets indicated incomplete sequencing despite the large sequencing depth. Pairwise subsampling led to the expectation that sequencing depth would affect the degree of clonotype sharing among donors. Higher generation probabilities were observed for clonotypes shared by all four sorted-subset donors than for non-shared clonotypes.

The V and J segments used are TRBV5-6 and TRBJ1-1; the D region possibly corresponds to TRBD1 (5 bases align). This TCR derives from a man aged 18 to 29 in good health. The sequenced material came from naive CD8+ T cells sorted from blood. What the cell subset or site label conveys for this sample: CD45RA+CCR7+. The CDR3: CASSFGANTEAFF. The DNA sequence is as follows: TGTGCCAGCAGCTTTGGGGCGAACACTGAAGCTTTCTTT.